Listed here are 22 T cell receptor beta chains from one sample, sequenced in a study of blood T cells in healthy people across ages. Primed by a sample-barcoded 5' primer and a J-beta primer mix, a second PCR proceeded for 7 to 11 cycles. TCRdb re-called the 5' RACE reads through MiXCR, storing one row per CDR3 protein. The sample lists 600,000 to 1,000,000 distinct CDR3 sequences; 20% to 25% were seen once. In addition, the sample was reused for a study of T cells of mothers and their children.

The sequencing input was blood. Receptors originate from a boy between 10 and 17 years old in good health.

This clonotype was found a few times. The chain employs TRBV7-9 and TRBJ2-3; a weak D match, TRBD2 (6 bases). Germline loops: CDR1 SEHNR, CDR2 FQNEAQ (reference sequence). V gave up 2 bases and J gave up 2 bases, with 11 bases separating them. CDR3 length: 15 residues. CDR3 loop: CASSLLAVYTDTQYF. As DNA, the CDR3 is TGTGCCAGCAGCTTATTAGCGGTGTACACAGATACGCAGTATTTT.

A few counts support this clonotype. The chain carries TRBV20-1 and TRBJ1-4; D gene ambiguous. The V gene's germline CDR1 is DFQATT and CDR2 SNEGSKA (reference sequence). There are 15 residues in the CDR3. V was shortened by 3 bases and J by 5 bases, with 16 bases between the two germline ends. The CDR3 loop is CSASGGGHLNEKLFF. CDR3 sequence (DNA): TGCAGTGCTAGTGGCGGAGGGCATCTGAATGAAAAACTGTTTTTT.

This chain links TRBV7-2 with TRBJ1-4; 8 nucleotides line up with TRBD1. Germline V gene data show CDR1 as SGHTA and CDR2 as FQGNSA. The CDR3 consists of 15 residues. V shed 2 bases and J 5 bases; nucleotides not matched to a gene: 4. The CDR3 is CASSLTRTGNEKLFF. As DNA, the CDR3 is TGTGCCAGCAGCTTAACCCGGACAGGGAATGAAAAACTGTTTTTT.

This clonotype was counted only a few times. The chain recombines TRBV12-3 or TRBV12-4 with TRBJ2-7, with 11 bases lining up with TRBD1. V shed 3 bases and J 6 bases; nucleotides not matched to a gene: 7. The CDR3 totals 15 residues. The CDR3 DNA sequence: TGTGCCAGCAGTTTTAGGGACAGGGGGAAAGGCGAGCAGTACTTC. Amino acids: CASSFRDRGKGEQYF.

The table lists this clonotype with a few counts. The gene calls are TRBV28 and TRBJ2-1, with unresolved D. The CDR3 is 14 amino acids. V was shortened by 3 bases and J by 8 bases, with 14 bases between the two germline ends. Germline-derived CDR1 and CDR2 are MDHEN and SYDVKM. The CDR3 is CASSFVVGKHEQFF. The CDR3 nucleotides are TGTGCCAGCAGTTTTGTAGTGGGGAAGCATGAGCAGTTCTTC.

The gene calls are TRBV3-1 and TRBJ2-7, with 7 bases lining up with TRBD1. The germline V gene encodes CDR1 LGHDT and CDR2 YNNKEL (reference sequence). The V segment lost 4 bases and the J segment 3 bases; nucleotides outside the gene matches: 12. CDR3 length equals 16 residues. DNA of the CDR3: TGTGCCAGCAGCCGACAGGGAGTTCCGTTTAACTACGAGCAGTACTTC. Encoded protein: CASSRQGVPFNYEQYF.

A few counts support this clonotype. V usage is TRBV11-3 and J usage is TRBJ1-6, with D unclear. Germline lookup yields CDR1 SGHNT and CDR2 YENEEA. V was cut by 0 bases and J by 5 bases, with 2 bases left in between. This CDR3 region has 13 residues. The CDR3 coding sequence is TGTGCCAGCAGCTTAGACAATAATTCACCCCTCCACTTT. This codes for CASSLDNNSPLHF.

This clonotype was detected many times. The J gene is TRBJ2-4, the V gene TRBV4-3; the D gene is possibly TRBD1 (5 bases). The CDR3 runs to 16 residues. Per germline, CDR1 LGHNA and CDR2 YSLEER. Deletions cut 0 bases from V and 5 bases from J, with 14 bases between. For the CDR3, the DNA is TGCGCCAGCAGCCAAGAAACAAATCAGGGCCAAAACATTCAGTACTTC. This codes for CASSQETNQGQNIQYF.

Concerning this clonotype: One junction end does not reproduce the germline sequence, and a read error may be involved. The gene calls are TRBV6-5 and TRBJ2-1; 7 bases align to TRBD1. The CDR3 is made up of 12 amino acids. CDR1 is MNHEY, CDR2 SVGAGI, per germline. The CDR3, as DNA: TGTGCCAGCAGTTATTTAGGACAGGATCTGGTCTTC. This sequence encodes CASSYLGQDLVF.

The rearrangement joins TRBV12-3 or TRBV12-4 to TRBJ2-1; 12 bases match TRBD2. V gave up 6 bases and J gave up 2 bases; unmatched junction bases: 20. The CDR3 consists of 21 residues. The CDR3 DNA reads TGTGCCAGCAGCTCACACCTCGGGACTAGCGGGCGCTCAGACGCCTACAATGAGCAGTTCTTC. This translates into CASSSHLGTSGRSDAYNEQFF.

This chain uses TRBV18 with TRBJ2-2, with TRBD2 matching 12 bases. This CDR3 region has 16 residues. The ends lost 3 bases at V and 5 bases at J; junction bases unmatched: 4. Germline V gene lookup returns CDR1 KGHSH and CDR2 LQKENI. The CDR3 sequence: CASSPWTSGETGELFF. The DNA for the CDR3 is TGTGCCAGCTCACCTTGGACTAGCGGGGAAACCGGGGAGCTGTTTTTT.

The table lists this clonotype with a few counts. This chain joins TRBV25-1 and TRBJ2-7; no clear D gene. The V gene lost 0 bases and the J gene lost 5 bases, with 8 bases spanning the gap. CDR1 is MGHDK and CDR2 is SYGVNS in the germline V gene. The CDR3 totals 13 residues. The CDR3 loop reads CASSEYEADEQYF. The CDR3 DNA sequence: TGTGCCAGCAGTGAATATGAAGCTGACGAGCAGTACTTC.

The chain has TRBV6-2 or TRBV6-3 and TRBJ2-5; possibly TRBD1 for D (5 bases). Germline lookup yields CDR1 MNHEY and CDR2 SVGEGT. This CDR3 is built from 16 residues. Deletions cut 2 bases from V and 6 bases from J, with 19 bases between. This CDR3 is CASSYGVGPTGQTQYF. CDR3 bases: TGTGCCAGCAGTTACGGGGTGGGGCCCACCGGTCAGACCCAGTACTTC.

The V gene is TRBV7-2, the J gene TRBJ2-3; 10 positions match TRBD2. CDR3 length equals 19 residues. Per germline, CDR1 SGHTA and CDR2 FQGNSA. The V and J ends lost 3 bases and 1 base, in that order; junction bases with no gene match: 13. DNA of the CDR3: TGTGCCAGCAGCTTTCACCCGGGACTAGCGACAAGGGGCACAGATACGCAGTATTTT. This encodes CASSFHPGLATRGTDTQYF. The variable domain in full, completed from reference TRBV7-2 and TRBJ2-3, reads GAGVSQSPSNKVTEKGKDVELRCDPISGHTALYWYRQSLGQGLEFLIYFQGNSAPDKSGLPSDRFSAERTGGSVSTLTIQRTQQEDSAVYLCASSFHPGLATRGTDTQYFGPGTRLTVL.

The J gene is TRBJ2-5, the V gene TRBV20-1; 11 bases fit TRBD2. Germline assignment: CDR1 DFQATT and CDR2 SNEGSKA (reference sequence). Trimming at V came to 0 bases and at J to 4 bases, leaving 13 bases not matched to a gene. This CDR3 has 18 residues. The CDR3 sequence: CSARDHRLAGFRGETQYF. CDR3 DNA sequence: TGCAGTGCTAGAGATCACCGACTAGCGGGATTTCGGGGAGAGACCCAGTACTTC.

The V call is TRBV5-1, the J call TRBJ2-5; 7 bases map to TRBD1. The DNA end is more similar to TRBJ2-7, so the J call may be wrong. This CDR3 contains 15 residues. Germline V CDR1 and CDR2: SGHRS, YFSETQ. CDR3 nucleotides: TGCGCCAGCAGCCCCACAGGGGACAACATCTACGAGCAGTACTTC. Its translation is CASSPTGDNIYEQYF.

The rearrangement joins TRBV10-3 to TRBJ2-5, with D perhaps TRBD2 (5 bases). The CDR3 is 13 residues long. V lost 6 bases to trimming and J lost 5 bases, with 13 bases between them. Germline V CDR1 and CDR2: ENHRY, SYGVKD. The CDR3 spells CAISNGLTETQYF. In DNA form, the CDR3 reads TGTGCCATCAGCAACGGACTGACGGAGACCCAGTACTTC.

This clonotype was seen a handful of times. V usage is TRBV5-1 and J usage is TRBJ2-1; D is unclear. Trimming removed 4 bases at V and 0 bases at J, with 11 bases between. The CDR3 runs to 15 residues. In germline, CDR1 is SGHRS, CDR2 YFSETQ. This CDR3 reads CASSLTWGSYNEQFF. In DNA form, the CDR3 reads TGCGCCAGCAGCCTGACCTGGGGCTCCTACAATGAGCAGTTCTTC.

This clonotype was observed a handful of times. The rearrangement joins TRBV4-3 to TRBJ2-1; 7 nucleotides line up with TRBD1. The CDR3 covers 16 residues. Germline V gene sequence: CDR1 LGHNA, CDR2 YSLEER. V lost 3 bases, J lost 0 bases, and 5 bases stayed unmatched. Here the CDR3 DNA reads TGCGCCAGCAGCCATGACGACAGGGACTCCTACAATGAGCAGTTCTTC. Amino acid sequence: CASSHDDRDSYNEQFF.

In the case of this clonotype: One junction end does not reproduce the germline sequence, and a read error may be involved. The V gene is TRBV27, the J gene TRBJ2-5; weak D call: TRBD1 (5 bases). The CDR3 consists of 14 residues. In germline, CDR1 is MNHEY, CDR2 SMNVEV (reference sequence). The CDR3 region has the DNA TGTGCCAGCAGTTTCCCGGGCAGGGCAGAGCCCCAGTACTTC. This encodes CASSFPGRAEPQYF.

This rearrangement joins TRBV6-2 or TRBV6-3 to TRBJ2-7; a weak D match, TRBD1 (5 bases). In germline, CDR1 is MNHEY, CDR2 SVGEGT. Deletions cut 4 bases from V and 6 bases from J, with 13 bases between. The CDR3 sequence is 13 residues long. CDR3 amino acids: CASSWSGFGEQYF. CDR3 bases: TGTGCCAGCAGTTGGTCAGGGTTCGGCGAGCAGTACTTC.

The chain recombines TRBV7-8 with TRBJ1-4, with D perhaps TRBD1 (6 bases). Trimming pared 4 bases from V and 3 bases from J, leaving 12 bases between. Per germline, CDR1 SGHVS and CDR2 FQNEAQ. This CDR3 comprises 15 residues. CDR3: CASSSAWGPNEKLFF. CDR3 nucleotide sequence: TGTGCCAGCAGCTCGGCTTGGGGGCCTAATGAAAAACTGTTTTTT.